The 7 T cell receptor beta chains given below trace back to one sample, sequenced in a study of T-cell reconstitution after alpha-beta-depleted transplantation in children. Library preparation (for TCRbeta) was performed with unique molecular identifiers. TCRdb fed the PCR reads into MiXCR, producing one record per CDR3 protein. The data hold some 250,000 distinct CDR3 sequences, with around 12% observed a single time. This specimen consisted of PBMCs from the stem cell graft donor, obtained from the stem cell graft. The source is a human donor who donated a stem cell graft to a child with acute lymphoblastic leukemia.

This clonotype came up many times. The rearrangement joins TRBV20-1 to TRBJ1-1; D is unclear. There are 10 residues in the CDR3. V lost 6 bases to trimming and J lost 4 bases, with 6 bases between them. From germline, CDR1 is DFQATT and CDR2 SNEGSKA (reference sequence). CDR3 sequence: CSAETTEAFF. The DNA for the CDR3 is TGCAGTGCGGAGACCACTGAAGCTTTCTTT.

The chain employs TRBV25-1 and TRBJ1-1; D remains ambiguous. V lost 3 bases to trimming and J lost 1 base, with 6 bases between them. Looked up from germline, CDR1 is MGHDK and CDR2 is SYGVNS. There are 13 residues in the CDR3. The CDR3 is CASSERQNTEAFF. The CDR3 nucleotides are TGTGCCAGCAGTGAGAGACAGAACACTGAAGCTTTCTTT. The full variable domain, its missing parts supplied by reference TRBV25-1 and TRBJ1-1, is EADIYQTPRYLVIGTGKKITLECSQTMGHDKMYWYQQDPGMELHLIHYSYGVNSTEKGDLSSESTVSRIRTEHFPLTLESARPSHTSQYLCASSERQNTEAFFGQGTRLTVV.

The gene calls are TRBV10-3 and TRBJ2-7; 7 bases agree with TRBD2. Germline-derived CDR1 and CDR2 are ENHRY and SYGVKD. Trimming at V came to 0 bases and at J to 4 bases, leaving 15 bases not matched to a gene. The length of the CDR3 is 18 residues. In DNA form, the CDR3 reads TGTGCCATCAGTGAGTCGAGAGGAGGCGGGAGCGGGGCTTACGAGCAGTACTTC. Translated, it gives CAISESRGGGSGAYEQYF.

This clonotype was detected many times. The chain carries TRBV4-2 and TRBJ2-1, with D unresolved. V was pared by 3 bases and J by 7 bases, with 7 bases between. This CDR3 contains 12 residues. From germline, CDR1 is LGHNA and CDR2 YNFKEQ. The CDR3 nucleotides are TGTGCCAGCAGCCAGGACGGGAATGAGCAGTTCTTC. It encodes CASSQDGNEQFF.

This clonotype has a count of ten or more. The chain employs TRBV5-1 and TRBJ1-1; 10 nucleotides match TRBD1. J gave up 6 bases and V 4 bases, and 9 bases lay outside the gene matches. The CDR3 is made up of 15 amino acids. Looked up from germline, CDR1 is SGHRS and CDR2 is YFSETQ. The CDR3 spells CASSLPDRGKAEAFF. CDR3 DNA sequence: TGCGCCAGCAGCCTCCCGGACAGGGGGAAGGCTGAAGCTTTCTTT.

The CDR3 coding sequence is TGTGCCTCCTTAGAGGCTCCCACTGAAGCTTTCTTT. Translation gives CASLEAPTEAFF. This chain links TRBV30 with TRBJ1-1; D is unresolved. Germline loops: CDR1 GTSNPN, CDR2 SVGIG (reference sequence). The CDR3 is made up of 12 amino acids. V lost 7 bases to trimming and J lost 4 bases, with 13 bases between them.

Concerning this clonotype itself: This may stem from a read error, because a much larger clone lies one nucleotide away. V gene TRBV7-9 combines with J gene TRBJ1-6; TRBD1 matches at 9 bases. The CDR3 is 16 amino acids. The germline V gene has CDR1 SEHNR and CDR2 FQNEAQ (reference sequence). This chain's CDR3 is CSSSSPVGQGHSPLHF. The CDR3 bases are TGTTCCAGCAGCTCCCCTGTGGGACAGGGACATTCACCCCTCCACTTT.